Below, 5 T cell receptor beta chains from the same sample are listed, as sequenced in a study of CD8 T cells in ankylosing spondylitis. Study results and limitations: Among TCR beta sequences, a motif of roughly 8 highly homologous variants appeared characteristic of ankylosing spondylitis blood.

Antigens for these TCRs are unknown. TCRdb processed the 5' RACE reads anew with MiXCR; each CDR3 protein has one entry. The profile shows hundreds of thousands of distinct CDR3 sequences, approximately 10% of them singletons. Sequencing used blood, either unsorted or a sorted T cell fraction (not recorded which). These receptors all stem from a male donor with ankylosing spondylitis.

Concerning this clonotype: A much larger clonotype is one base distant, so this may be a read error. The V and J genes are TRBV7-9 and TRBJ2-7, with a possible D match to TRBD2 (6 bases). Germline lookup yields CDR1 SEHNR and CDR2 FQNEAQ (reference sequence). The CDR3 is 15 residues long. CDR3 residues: CASSGRDSIRNERYF. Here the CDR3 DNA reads TGTGCCAGCAGCGGCCGGGACTCAATAAGGAACGAGCGGTACTTC.

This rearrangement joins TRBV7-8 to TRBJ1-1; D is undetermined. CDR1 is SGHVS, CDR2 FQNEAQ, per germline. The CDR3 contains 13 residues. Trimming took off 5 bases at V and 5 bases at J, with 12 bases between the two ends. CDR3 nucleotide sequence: TGTGCCAGCAGCACAATCGGTCGAACTGAAGCTTTCTTT. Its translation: CASSTIGRTEAFF. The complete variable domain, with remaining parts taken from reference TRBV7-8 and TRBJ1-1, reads GAGVSQSPRYKVAKRGQDVALRCDPISGHVSLFWYQQALGQGPEFLTYFQNEAQLDKSGLPSDRFFAERPEGSVSTLKIQRTQQEDSAVYLCASSTIGRTEAFFGQGTRLTVV.

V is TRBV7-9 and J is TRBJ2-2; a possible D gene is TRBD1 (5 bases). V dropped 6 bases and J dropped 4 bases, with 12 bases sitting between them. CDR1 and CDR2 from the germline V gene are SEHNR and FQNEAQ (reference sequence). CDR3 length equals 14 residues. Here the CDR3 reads CASSDQGSTGELFF. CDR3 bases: TGTGCCAGCAGTGATCAGGGATCCACCGGGGAGCTGTTTTTT.

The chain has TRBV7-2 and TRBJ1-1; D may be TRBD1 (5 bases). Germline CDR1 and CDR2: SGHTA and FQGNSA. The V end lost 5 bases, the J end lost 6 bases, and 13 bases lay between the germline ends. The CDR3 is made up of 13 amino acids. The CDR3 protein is CASSPQGWAEAFF. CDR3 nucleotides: TGTGCCAGCAGCCCCCAGGGATGGGCTGAAGCTTTCTTT.

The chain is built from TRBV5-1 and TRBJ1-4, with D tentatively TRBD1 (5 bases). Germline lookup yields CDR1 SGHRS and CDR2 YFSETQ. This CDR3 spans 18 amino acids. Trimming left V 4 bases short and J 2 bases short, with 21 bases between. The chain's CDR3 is CASSARGPRPGTNEKLFF. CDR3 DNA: TGCGCCAGCAGCGCCCGGGGACCACGGCCTGGTACTAATGAAAAACTGTTTTTT. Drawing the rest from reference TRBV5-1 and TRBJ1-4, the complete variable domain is KAGVTQTPRYLIKTRGQQVTLSCSPISGHRSVSWYQQTPGQGLQFLFEYFSETQRNKGNFPGRFSGRQFSNSRSEMNVSTLELGDSALYLCASSARGPRPGTNEKLFFGSGTQLSVL.